Listed below are T cell receptor beta chains from one sample, sequenced in a study of shared clonotypes between healthy human individuals. Produced via immunoSEQ multiplex PCR; TCRdb's table is partial and in-frame only. The sample gives approximately 2,200,000 clones, about 92% of which show up once; about 1.8% is in the top ten. The specimen was naive CD8+ T cells from PBMCs. The receptors here all came from a man between 18 and 35 years old in good health. Some clones in this sample may be carry-over from other donors' samples. Each CDR3 is given with its conserved first and last residue. The D gene is left open where the match is weak. For some rows the clone size is stated as once, few or many, or as a class when expanded; others skip it.

>.|TRBD2|TRBV28|TRBJ2-7
TGTGCCAGCAGTTTTACGATCCGGTCAGGGAGGGAGTACGAGCAGTACTTC
CASSFTIRSGREYEQYF
>.|.|TRBV27|TRBJ2-7
TGTGCCAGCAGTATCCAGACCGGGCCAACGGGCGAGCAGTACTTC
CASSIQTGPTGEQYF
>once|.|TRBV19|TRBJ2-7
TGTGCCAGTTCGGATTCAGCGAGAGGGCCTTACGGCGAGCAGTACTTC
CASSDSARGPYGEQYF
>.|.|TRBV6-5|TRBJ1-1
TGTGCCAGCAGTTACTCGACAGGAAAGGAAGCTTTCTTT
CASSYSTGKEAFF
>.|.|TRBV27|TRBJ1-2
TGTGCCAGCAGTTTCGGGCAGGCTAACTATGGCTACACCTTC
CASSFGQANYGYTF
>.|TRBD2|TRBV27|TRBJ2-7
TGTGCCAGCAGGACCCTAGCGGGAAGGAAGTCGAGGGACTACGAGCAGTACTTC
CASRTLAGRKSRDYEQYF
>.|.|TRBV13|TRBJ2-2
TGTGCCAGCAGCTTATTCGGCCGGGAACCCCCTCAGAACACCGGGGAGCTGTTTTTT
CASSLFGREPPQNTGELFF
>.|TRBD2|TRBV28|TRBJ2-7
TGTGCCAGCGACGGGGGGTTTACCTACGAGCAGTACTTC
CASDGGFTYEQYF
>.|TRBD2|TRBV4-2|TRBJ2-2
TGTGCCAGCAGCCCCCCGGGTGGGCGGGAGGCCCCGAACACCGGGGAGCTGTTTTTT
CASSPPGGREAPNTGELFF
>.|.|TRBV19|TRBJ1-4
TGTGCCAGTACGGGGTGGACGGAAAAACTGTTTTTT
CASTGWTEKLFF
>.|.|TRBV14|TRBJ2-7
TGTGCCAGCAGCCGGGCCGTGAGCTACGAGCAGTACTTC
CASSRAVSYEQYF
>.|.|TRBV9|TRBJ2-3
TGTGCCAGCAGCGCGGGGACAGATACGCAGTATTTT
CASSAGTDTQYF
>.|TRBD2|TRBV5-4|TRBJ2-2
TGTGCCAGCACCTTCAAGCGGGAGAAAGGTACCGGGGAGCTGTTTTTT
CASTFKREKGTGELFF
>once|.|TRBV7-2|TRBJ2-7
TGTGCCAGCAGCCCCCCCGTGTGGCTGGAGGCCTCCTACGAGCAGTACTTC
CASSPPVWLEASYEQYF
>.|.|TRBV19|TRBJ1-1
TGTGCCAGTAGTATGGCAGATTCGAACACTGAAGCTTTCTTT
CASSMADSNTEAFF
>.|.|TRBV7-9|TRBJ1-2
TGTGCCAGCAGCCCACCCCAGGATTGGGATAGCTACACCTTC
CASSPPQDWDSYTF
>once|TRBD1|TRBV7-9|TRBJ2-5
TGTGCCAGCAGCTTACTACAACAGGGGGAAGAGACCCAGTACTTC
CASSLLQQGEETQYF
>once|.|TRBV20-1|TRBJ1-2
TGCAGTGCAACGACAGGCTATGGCTACACCTTC
CSATTGYGYTF
>.|TRBD1|TRBV27|TRBJ2-7
TGTGCCAGCAGTTTACTTACCGGGACAGGGGTAACCTACGAGCAGTACTTC
CASSLLTGTGVTYEQYF
>.|TRBD2|TRBV28|TRBJ2-1
TGTGCCAGCAGTTTCTCTAGCGGGAGACCCTCCTACAATGAGCAGTTCTTC
CASSFSSGRPSYNEQFF
>.|.|TRBV7-9|TRBJ1-2
TGTGCCAGCAGCTTAGACGGGTCAGGGAAGTATGGCTACACCTTC
CASSLDGSGKYGYTF
>.|TRBD2|TRBV28|TRBJ2-7
TGTGCCAGCAGTGCCGTGGGGGGGGTCTACGAGCAGTACTTC
CASSAVGGVYEQYF
>once|TRBD2|TRBV27|TRBJ2-1
TGTGCCAGCAGGGGGGGACAGGGAAGTAGCGGGAGGGGTAATGAGCAGTTCTTC
CASRGGQGSSGRGNEQFF
>.|TRBD2|TRBV27|TRBJ2-2
TGTGCCAGCAGTTTCTCGGGGGGAAACACCGGGGAGCTGTTTTTT
CASSFSGGNTGELFF
>.|TRBD2|TRBV11-3|TRBJ2-1
TGTGCCAGCAGCTCGTCCCCTGCTAGCGGGGACAAATACAATGAGCAGTTCTTC
CASSSSPASGDKYNEQFF
>.|.|TRBV7-3|TRBJ2-1
TGTGCCAGCAGCTCAGGGAGCTCCTACAATGAGCAGTTCTTC
CASSSGSSYNEQFF
>.|TRBD1|TRBV7-9|TRBJ1-1
TGTGCCAGCAGCTCCCACAGGGGAGTAGCCACTGAAGCTTTCTTT
CASSSHRGVATEAFF
>.|TRBD2|TRBV10-3|TRBJ2-1
TGTGCCATCAGCCGGGAGGCCCAGCCAGCAAATGAGCAGTTCTTC
CAISREAQPANEQFF
>.|.|TRBV7-2|TRBJ2-2
TGTGCCAGCAGCTTCACCAGGATTCCCGGGGAGCTGTTTTTT
CASSFTRIPGELFF
>few|TRBD1|TRBV2|TRBJ2-7
TGTGCCAGCAGCGATACAGGGGGGTTTGTCAACGAGCAGTACTTC
CASSDTGGFVNEQYF
>few|.|TRBV5-1|TRBJ1-1
TGCGCCAGCAGCCCCGGGGGCCGGAGCGCTGAAGCTTTCTTT
CASSPGGRSAEAFF
>.|.|TRBV6-5|TRBJ2-7
TGTGCCAGCAGCCTAGCCAACGAGCAGTACTTC
CASSLANEQYF
>.|.|TRBV19|TRBJ2-2
TGTGCCAGTAGTTTCGATGGGGAGGACGGGGAGCTGTTTTTT
CASSFDGEDGELFF
>.|.|TRBV9|TRBJ2-7
TGTGCCAGCAGCCCCCGGACCTCCTACGAGCAGTACTTC
CASSPRTSYEQYF
>.|TRBD1|TRBV28|TRBJ2-7
TGTGCCAGCAGTTTAGGGTTAGACAGGGGCATCTACGAGCAGTACTTC
CASSLGLDRGIYEQYF
>few|.|TRBV29-1|TRBJ1-2
TGCAGCGTTGTATGGGGTCTACATCCATATGGCTACACCTTC
CSVVWGLHPYGYTF
>.|TRBD1|TRBV27|TRBJ1-5
TGTGCCAGCAGTACACGCCGGGACAGGGGCCAGCCCCAGCATTTT
CASSTRRDRGQPQHF
>.|.|TRBV7-9|TRBJ1-1
TGTGCCAGCAGCTTAGTTGGGGGGCGATCGGAGCTGAACACTGAAGCTTTCTTT
CASSLVGGRSELNTEAFF
>.|.|TRBV6-5|TRBJ1-1
TGTGCCAGCAGTTACAGCAGGGGTATGAACACTGAAGCTTTCTTT
CASSYSRGMNTEAFF
>.|.|TRBV6-5|TRBJ2-2
TGTGCCAGCAGTTACTCGAATTCTGGGGAGCTGTTTTTT
CASSYSNSGELFF
>.|.|TRBV5-6|TRBJ2-1
TGTGCCAGCAGCCTGATTAGCGTAAATGAGCAGTTCTTC
CASSLISVNEQFF
>.|TRBD2|TRBV5-1|TRBJ2-7
TGCGCCAGCAGCTTGGTTGGCCCCGGGACTAGCCCCCCTCCTTACGAGCAGTACTTC
CASSLVGPGTSPPPYEQYF
>.|.|TRBV27|TRBJ2-7
TGTGCCAGCAGTTTAGGTAGCCTTGGGTCCTACGAGCAGTACTTC
CASSLGSLGSYEQYF
>.|.|TRBV19|TRBJ2-4
TGTGCCAGTAGTATTTTAGGGCCTTCGTCTGGACCCAAAAACATTCAGTACTTC
CASSILGPSSGPKNIQYF